This T cell receptor beta chain was observed in a study of blood T cell repertoires in COVID-19 (dated by TCRdb to the early 2020s). Turning to the overall study: Samples covering the acute and convalescent phases of COVID-19 were provided by collaborators in the United States, Italy and Spain. The prospective study material was composed of cDNA or gDNA derived from T cells, B-cell-depleted T cells, or PBMCs. The dataset comprised deeply sampled blood TCRbeta repertoires from subjects exposed to, actively infected with, or recovered from COVID-19. The repertoires were released in a freely available public database intended as a resource for research on the immune response to SARS-CoV-2. Samples came from the ongoing ImmuneRACE study (first 160 participants) plus 1,254 subjects from 6 global collaborators. Sample metadata almost always included a de-identified subject ID, COVID-19 status, age in years and sex. Where available, HLA class I and class II types were obtained from metadata supplied by the sample provider rather than from assay-based typing.

Whole blood was collected in K2EDTA tubes by collaborating institutions according to the institutions' own protocols. For TCRbeta analysis, collaborators shipped samples as frozen whole blood, isolated PBMCs, or DNA extracted from either of those sample types. Remarks on this clone: Which antigen it targets is not known. Base quality data are lacking; no much larger clone is found one base away.

From the cysteine up to the phenylalanine, the CDR3 has a length of 15 residues. The DNA shown is the 45-base CDR3, in frame from base 1. CDR1 SNHLY and CDR2 FYNNEI are derived from the germline V gene. Trimming takes 6 bases from V and 5 bases from J, and the germline ends sit 17 bases apart. TCRbeta CDR3 regions were amplified from genomic DNA by means of the immunoSEQ Assay, a bias-controlled multiplex PCR. The published analysis was carried out like this. The number of nucleated cells in each sample was estimated by amplification of reference gene primers within the assay. To quantify the absolute abundance of each unique TCRbeta CDR3 rearrangement, sequence reads were collapsed and filtered. For each sample, productive Simpson clonality was calculated by taking the square root of Simpson's diversity index across productive rearrangements. TCRdb mirrors the immuneACCESS table, restricted to in-frame sequences. Some clones are absent from its copies; in checked studies, under half trace to an unresolved V gene, and the reason for the others is unknown. D and trimming come from the DNA, and the V and J calls and clone size come from that table. This sample holds over 55,000 clones; roughly 89% were observed only once. The ten most abundant clones make up 19% of the sample.

Here is what the overall study found, with its caveats: The quantity of clinical and demographic metadata differed by source and by participant and was supplied without curation.

The chain employs TRBV2 and TRBJ1-5; the D gene is perhaps TRBD1, from 5 matching bases. Sequencing was carried out using peripheral blood. The clonotype comes from a woman aged 80 or over with acute or convalescent COVID-19. The CDR3 region reads CASRKDTAGDQPQHF. The bases are TGTGCCAGCAGGAAGGACACGGCGGGGGATCAGCCCCAGCATTTT. Joined to the reference TRBV2 and TRBJ1-5 proteins, this CDR3 gives the full variable domain: EPEVTQTPSHQVTQMGQEVILRCVPISNHLYFYWYRQILGQKVEFLVSFYNNEISEKSEIFDDQFSVERPDGSNFTLKIRSTKLEDSAMYFCASRKDTAGDQPQHFGDGTRLSIL.